One and the same sample provided the 4 T cell receptor beta chains below, sequenced in a study of blood T cell repertoires in COVID-19. Sequencing used immunoSEQ multiplex PCR; TCRdb keeps in-frame clones, though not all of them. The data contain 210,000 or so clones, 84% of them seen just once; the ten biggest clones take up roughly 7.6%. Sequencing used peripheral blood. These receptors all stem from a woman of 80 years or more with COVID-19, enrolled during active disease.

V and J are TRBV6-5 and TRBJ1-5; 7 bases map to TRBD1. CDR3 length equals 15 residues. Germline CDR1 reads MNHEY; CDR2 reads SVGAGI. V lost 6 bases to trimming and J lost 4 bases; unmatched junction nucleotides: 9. The CDR3 sequence: CASRTPGQRNQPQHF. The CDR3, as DNA: TGTGCCAGCAGGACTCCGGGACAGAGAAATCAGCCCCAGCATTTT.

V and J are TRBV20-1 and TRBJ2-1; D is perhaps TRBD2 (6 bases). Germline CDR1 DFQATT, CDR2 SNEGSKA (reference sequence). V was trimmed by 1 base and J by 11 bases, leaving 9 bases between them. This CDR3 region has 11 residues. The CDR3 protein is CSARAGTQQFF. For the CDR3, the DNA is TGCAGTGCTAGAGCCGGGACTCAGCAGTTCTTC.

This clone was found once. The chain couples TRBV20-1 to TRBJ2-1; unclear D gene. Looked up from germline, CDR1 is DFQATT and CDR2 is SNEGSKA (reference sequence). The CDR3 loop spans 10 amino acids. V was clipped by 6 bases and J by 5 bases, with 5 bases between them. CDR3 region: CSARHNEQFF. CDR3 nucleotide sequence: TGCAGTGCCAGGCACAATGAGCAGTTCTTC.

V usage is TRBV4-2 and J usage is TRBJ2-7; no clear D. V shed 0 bases and J shed 0 bases, with 15 bases lying between them. CDR1 is LGHNA, CDR2 YNFKEQ, per germline. This CDR3 region has 17 residues. For the CDR3, the DNA is TGTGCCAGCAGCCAAGAGTTCGTTGCCCCGAGCTCCTACGAGCAGTACTTC. Amino acids: CASSQEFVAPSSYEQYF.